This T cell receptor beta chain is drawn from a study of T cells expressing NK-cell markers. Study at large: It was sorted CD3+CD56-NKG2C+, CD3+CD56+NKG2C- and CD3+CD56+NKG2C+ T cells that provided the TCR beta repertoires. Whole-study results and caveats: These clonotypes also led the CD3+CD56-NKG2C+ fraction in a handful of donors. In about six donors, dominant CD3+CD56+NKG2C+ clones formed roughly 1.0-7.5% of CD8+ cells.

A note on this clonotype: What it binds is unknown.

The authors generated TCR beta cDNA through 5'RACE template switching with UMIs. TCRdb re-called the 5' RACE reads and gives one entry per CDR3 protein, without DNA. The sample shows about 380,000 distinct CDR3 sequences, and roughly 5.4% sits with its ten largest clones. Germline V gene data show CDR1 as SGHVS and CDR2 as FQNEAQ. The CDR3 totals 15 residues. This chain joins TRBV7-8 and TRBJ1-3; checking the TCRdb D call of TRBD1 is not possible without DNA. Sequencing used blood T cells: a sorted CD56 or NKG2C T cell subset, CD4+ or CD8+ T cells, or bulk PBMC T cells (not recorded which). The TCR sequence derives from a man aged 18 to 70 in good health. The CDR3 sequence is CASSPLRTEGNTIYF.